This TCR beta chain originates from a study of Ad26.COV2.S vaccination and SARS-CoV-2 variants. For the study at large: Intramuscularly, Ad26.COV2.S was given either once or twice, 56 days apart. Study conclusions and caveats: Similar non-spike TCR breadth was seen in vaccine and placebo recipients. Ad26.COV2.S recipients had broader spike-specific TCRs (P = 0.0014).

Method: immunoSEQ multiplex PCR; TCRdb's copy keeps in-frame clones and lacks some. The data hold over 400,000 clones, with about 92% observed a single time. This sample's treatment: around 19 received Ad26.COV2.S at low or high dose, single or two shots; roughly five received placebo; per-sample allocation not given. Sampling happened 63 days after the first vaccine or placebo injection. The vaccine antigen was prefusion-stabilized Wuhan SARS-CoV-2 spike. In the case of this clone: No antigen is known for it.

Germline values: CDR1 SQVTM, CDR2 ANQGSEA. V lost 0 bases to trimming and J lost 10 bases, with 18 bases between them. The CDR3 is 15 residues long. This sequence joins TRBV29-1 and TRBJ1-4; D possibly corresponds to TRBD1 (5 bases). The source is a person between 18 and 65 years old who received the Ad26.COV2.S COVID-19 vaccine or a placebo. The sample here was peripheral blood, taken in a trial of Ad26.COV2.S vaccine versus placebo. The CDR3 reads CSVEDDSNLMRKLFF. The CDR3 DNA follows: TGCAGCGTTGAAGACGACAGTAACCTAATGAGAAAACTGTTTTTT.